The TCR beta chain described here comes from a study of blood T cell repertoires in COVID-19. Overall study context: Both acute and convalescent COVID-19 samples were obtained from the United States, Italy and Spain.

The CDR3 has 15 amino acids. V was pared by 2 bases and J by 6 bases, with 8 bases of the junction left unmatched. The V gene's germline CDR1 is SGHRS and CDR2 YFSETQ. The authors' processing: Scientists estimated how many nucleated cells there were by amplifying reference gene primers. Sequencing used immunoSEQ multiplex PCR; TCRdb keeps in-frame clones, though not all of them. The DNA was the basis for D and trimming; V, J and clone size are from that table. Here the sample spans about 11,000 clones, 85% to 90% being singletons. This sequence was found in a woman aged 60-75 years with active COVID-19. The chain combines TRBV5-1 with TRBJ2-1, with 7 positions matching TRBD2. The sequenced sample was peripheral blood. The CDR3: CASSLGGLETNEQFF. DNA of the CDR3: TGCGCCAGCAGCTTAGGAGGACTAGAGACCAATGAGCAGTTCTTC.